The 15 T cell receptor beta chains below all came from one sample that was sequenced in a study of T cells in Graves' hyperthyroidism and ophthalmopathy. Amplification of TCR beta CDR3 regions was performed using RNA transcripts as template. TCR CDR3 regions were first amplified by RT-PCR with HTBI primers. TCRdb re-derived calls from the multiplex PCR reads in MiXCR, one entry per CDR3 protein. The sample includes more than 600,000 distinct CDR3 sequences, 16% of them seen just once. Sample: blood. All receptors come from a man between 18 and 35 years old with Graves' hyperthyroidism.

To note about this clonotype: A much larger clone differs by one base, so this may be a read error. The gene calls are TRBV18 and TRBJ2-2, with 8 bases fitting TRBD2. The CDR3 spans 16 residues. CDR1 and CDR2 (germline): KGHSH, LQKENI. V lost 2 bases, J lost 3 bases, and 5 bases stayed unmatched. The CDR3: CASSPNIGRDTGELFF. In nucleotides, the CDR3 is TGTGCCAGCTCACCAAACATCGGGAGGGACACCGGGGAGCTGTTTTTT.

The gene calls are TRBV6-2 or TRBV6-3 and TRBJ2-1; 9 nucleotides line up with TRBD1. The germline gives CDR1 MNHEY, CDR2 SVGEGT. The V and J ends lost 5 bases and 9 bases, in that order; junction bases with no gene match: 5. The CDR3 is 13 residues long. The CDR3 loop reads CASSGDREGEQFF. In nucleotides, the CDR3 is TGTGCCAGCAGTGGGGACAGGGAGGGTGAGCAGTTCTTC.

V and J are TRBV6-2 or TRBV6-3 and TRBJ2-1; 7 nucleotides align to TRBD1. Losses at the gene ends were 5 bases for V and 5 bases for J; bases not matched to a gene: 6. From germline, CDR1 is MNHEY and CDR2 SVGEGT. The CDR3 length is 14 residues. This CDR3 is CASSRGQIHNEQFF. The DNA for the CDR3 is TGTGCCAGCAGTAGGGGACAGATCCACAATGAGCAGTTCTTC.

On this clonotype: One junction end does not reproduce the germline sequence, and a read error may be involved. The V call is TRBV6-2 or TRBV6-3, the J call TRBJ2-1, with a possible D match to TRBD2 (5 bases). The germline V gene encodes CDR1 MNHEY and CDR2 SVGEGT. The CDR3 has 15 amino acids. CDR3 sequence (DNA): TGTGCCAGCACCGGGATGGGGATCTCCTACAATGAGCAGCTCTTC. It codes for CASTGMGISYNEQLF.

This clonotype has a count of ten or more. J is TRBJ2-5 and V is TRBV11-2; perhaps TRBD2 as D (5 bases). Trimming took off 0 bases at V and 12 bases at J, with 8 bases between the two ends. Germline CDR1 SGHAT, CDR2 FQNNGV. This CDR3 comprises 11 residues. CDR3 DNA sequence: TGTGCCAGCAGCTTAGAGAGGGTGGAGTACTTC. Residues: CASSLERVEYF.

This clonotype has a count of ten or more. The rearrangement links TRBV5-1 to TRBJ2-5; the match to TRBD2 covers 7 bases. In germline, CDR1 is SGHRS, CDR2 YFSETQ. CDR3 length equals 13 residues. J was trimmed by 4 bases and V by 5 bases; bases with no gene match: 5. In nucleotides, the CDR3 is TGCGCCAGCAGGGTTCCGGGGGGAGAGACCCAGTACTTC. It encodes CASRVPGGETQYF.

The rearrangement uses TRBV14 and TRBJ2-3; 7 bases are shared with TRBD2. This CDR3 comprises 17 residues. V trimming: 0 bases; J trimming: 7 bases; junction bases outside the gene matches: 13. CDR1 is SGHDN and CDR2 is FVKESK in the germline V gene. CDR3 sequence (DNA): TGTGCCAGCAGCCAAGACCCTCCGGGGGGAAGAAGGTATACGCAGTATTTT. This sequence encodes CASSQDPPGGRRYTQYF.

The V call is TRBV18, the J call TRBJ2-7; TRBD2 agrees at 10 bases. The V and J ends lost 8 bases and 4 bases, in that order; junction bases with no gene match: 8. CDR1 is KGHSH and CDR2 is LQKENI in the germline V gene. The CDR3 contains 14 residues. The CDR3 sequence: CASASSGSSYEQYF. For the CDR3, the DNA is TGTGCCAGCGCGTCTAGCGGGAGTTCTTACGAGCAGTACTTC.

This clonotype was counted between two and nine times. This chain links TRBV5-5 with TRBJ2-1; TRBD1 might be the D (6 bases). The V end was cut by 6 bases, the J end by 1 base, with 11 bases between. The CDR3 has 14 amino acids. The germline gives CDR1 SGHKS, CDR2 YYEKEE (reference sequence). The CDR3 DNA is TGTGCCAGCACTCCGACAGGTTCCTACAATGAGCAGTTCTTC. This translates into CASTPTGSYNEQFF.

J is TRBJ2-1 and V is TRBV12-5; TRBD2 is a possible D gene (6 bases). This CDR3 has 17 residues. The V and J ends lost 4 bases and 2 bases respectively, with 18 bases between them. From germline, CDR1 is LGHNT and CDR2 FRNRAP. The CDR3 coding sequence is TGTGCTAGTGGTTGGGAGGCGGGCCCCTACACCTACAATGAGCAGTTCTTC. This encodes CASGWEAGPYTYNEQFF.

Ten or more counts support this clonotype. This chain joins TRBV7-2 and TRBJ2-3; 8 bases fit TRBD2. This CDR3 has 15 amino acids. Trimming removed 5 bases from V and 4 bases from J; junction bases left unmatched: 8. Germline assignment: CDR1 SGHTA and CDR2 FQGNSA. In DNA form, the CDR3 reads TGTGCCAGCAGCAATCGAGGACTAGCAGCAGATACGCAGTATTTT. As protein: CASSNRGLAADTQYF.

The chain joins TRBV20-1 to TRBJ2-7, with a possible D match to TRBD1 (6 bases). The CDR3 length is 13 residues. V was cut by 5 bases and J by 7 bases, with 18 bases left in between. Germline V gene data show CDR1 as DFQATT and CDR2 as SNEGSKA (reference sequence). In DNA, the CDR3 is TGCAGTGCTTTAAACAGGGATCCGGGGGAGCAGTACTTC. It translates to CSALNRDPGEQYF.

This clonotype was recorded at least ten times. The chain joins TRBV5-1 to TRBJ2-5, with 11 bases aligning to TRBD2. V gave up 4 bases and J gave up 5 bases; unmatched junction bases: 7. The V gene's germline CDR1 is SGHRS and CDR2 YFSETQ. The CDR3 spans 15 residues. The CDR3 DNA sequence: TGCGCCAGCAGCCAACTAGCGGGGGTGATGGAGACCCAGTACTTC. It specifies CASSQLAGVMETQYF. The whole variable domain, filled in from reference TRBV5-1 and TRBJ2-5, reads KAGVTQTPRYLIKTRGQQVTLSCSPISGHRSVSWYQQTPGQGLQFLFEYFSETQRNKGNFPGRFSGRQFSNSRSEMNVSTLELGDSALYLCASSQLAGVMETQYFGPGTRLLVL.

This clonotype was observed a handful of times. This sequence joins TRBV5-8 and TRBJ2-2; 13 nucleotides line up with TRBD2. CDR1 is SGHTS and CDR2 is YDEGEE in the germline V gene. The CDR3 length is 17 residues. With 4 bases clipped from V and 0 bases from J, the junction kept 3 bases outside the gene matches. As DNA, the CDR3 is TGTGCCAGCAGCCTGGGACTAGCGGGACCGAACACCGGGGAGCTGTTTTTT. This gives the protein CASSLGLAGPNTGELFF.

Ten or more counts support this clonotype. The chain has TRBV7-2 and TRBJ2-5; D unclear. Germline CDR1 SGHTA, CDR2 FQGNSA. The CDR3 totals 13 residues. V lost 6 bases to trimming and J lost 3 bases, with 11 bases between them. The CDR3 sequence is CASSLNLKETQYF. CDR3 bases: TGTGCCAGCAGTCTGAACCTTAAAGAGACCCAGTACTTC. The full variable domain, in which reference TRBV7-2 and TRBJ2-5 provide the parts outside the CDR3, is GAGVSQSPSNKVTEKGKDVELRCDPISGHTALYWYRQSLGQGLEFLIYFQGNSAPDKSGLPSDRFSAERTGGSVSTLTIQRTQQEDSAVYLCASSLNLKETQYFGPGTRLLVL.